Given below is one TCR beta chain in context. What it binds is not known. The data belong to a study of cytomegalovirus exposure and HLA in healthy donors. Notes on the study in general: Specificity of three CMV-associated chains for CMV antigens was verified in vitro. About 87% or about 30% of the time was how often most TCR beta V segments were productive, according to an earlier analysis. Despite most TCR sequences being rare, some public TCRs occurred in many donors. In a later analysis, DRB1 alleles had the most associated TCRs; HLA-C alleles the fewest.

PCR involved 60 Vbeta and 13 Jbeta primers. Produced via immunoSEQ multiplex PCR; TCRdb's table is partial and in-frame only. The data hold some 130,000 clones, with roughly 78% observed a single time. Trimming took off 4 bases at V and 1 base at J, with 11 bases between the two ends. There are 15 residues in the CDR3. CDR1 MDHEN and CDR2 SYDVKM come from the germline V gene. Sequenced sample: PBMCs. This TCR derives from a male donor in good health and CMV-seronegative. The rearrangement uses TRBV28 and TRBJ2-4, with unresolved D. CDR3 sequence (DNA): TGTGCCAGCAGTTCGGTCGGTTCGGCCAAAAACATTCAGTACTTC. It specifies CASSSVGSAKNIQYF.